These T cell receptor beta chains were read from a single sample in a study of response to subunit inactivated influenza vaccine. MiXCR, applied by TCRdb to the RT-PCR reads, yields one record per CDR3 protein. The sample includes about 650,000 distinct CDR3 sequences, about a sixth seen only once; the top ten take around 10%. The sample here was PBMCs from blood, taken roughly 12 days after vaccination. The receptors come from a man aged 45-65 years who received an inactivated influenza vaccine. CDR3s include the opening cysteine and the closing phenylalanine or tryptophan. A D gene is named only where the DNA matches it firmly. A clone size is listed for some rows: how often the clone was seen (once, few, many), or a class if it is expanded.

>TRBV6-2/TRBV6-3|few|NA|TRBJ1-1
CASSYSTGEDTEAFF
TGTGCCAGCAGTTACTCGACTGGGGAGGACACTGAAGCTTTCTTT
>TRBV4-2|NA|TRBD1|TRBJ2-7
CARSDRGSCEQYF
TGTGCCAGGTCGGACAGGGGGTCTTGCGAGCAGTACTTC
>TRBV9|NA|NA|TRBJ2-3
CASSVGQGYDTQYF
TGTGCCAGCAGCGTAGGGCAGGGTTATGATACGCAGTATTTT
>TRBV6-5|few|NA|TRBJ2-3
CASSYSAYGGSSTDTQYF
TGTGCCAGCAGTTACAGCGCATATGGGGGAAGTAGCACAGATACGCAGTATTTT
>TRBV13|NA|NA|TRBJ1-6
CASSLNRDLGYNSPLHF
TGTGCCAGCAGCTTGAACAGGGATCTAGGCTATAATTCACCCCTCCACTTT
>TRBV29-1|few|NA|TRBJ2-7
CSVARSQGYEQYF
TGCAGCGTTGCAAGGTCTCAGGGATACGAGCAGTACTTC
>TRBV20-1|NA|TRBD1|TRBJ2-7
CSATSGPRGNEQYF
TGCAGTGCAACTTCTGGCCCCAGGGGGAACGAGCAGTACTTC
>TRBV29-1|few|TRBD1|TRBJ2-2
CSVEVATGGDGGELFF
TGCAGCGTCGAGGTAGCTACAGGGGGCGATGGCGGGGAGCTGTTTTTT
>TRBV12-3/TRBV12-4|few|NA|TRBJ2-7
CASSLQGGLGEQYF
TGTGCCAGCAGTTTACAGGGAGGCCTGGGCGAGCAGTACTTC
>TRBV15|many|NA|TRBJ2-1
CATSSLLGGYYNEQFF
TGTGCCACCAGCAGTCTCTTGGGGGGATACTACAATGAGCAGTTCTTC
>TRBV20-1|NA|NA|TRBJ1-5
CSARVQEGSNQPQHF
TGCAGTGCTAGAGTTCAGGAAGGTAGCAATCAGCCCCAGCATTTT
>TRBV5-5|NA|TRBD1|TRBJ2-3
CASRQGAGFTDTQYF
TGTGCCAGCAGACAGGGGGCGGGATTCACAGATACGCAGTATTTT
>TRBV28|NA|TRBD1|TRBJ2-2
CASKDRAVPGELFF
TGTGCCAGTAAGGACAGGGCGGTCCCCGGGGAGCTGTTTTTT
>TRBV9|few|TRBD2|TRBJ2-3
CASSVAREASTDTQYF
TGTGCCAGCAGCGTAGCTCGGGAGGCTAGCACAGATACGCAGTATTTT
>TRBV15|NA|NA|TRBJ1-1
CATSRDSRNTEAFF
TGTGCCACCAGCAGAGATTCCAGGAACACTGAAGCTTTCTTT
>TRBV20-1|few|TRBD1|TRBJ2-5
CSARVSPGQDQETQYF
TGCAGTGCTAGAGTTTCACCAGGACAGGACCAAGAGACCCAGTACTTC
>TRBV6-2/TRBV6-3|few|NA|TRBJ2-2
CASKTYNANTGELFF
TGTGCCAGCAAAACCTACAACGCGAACACCGGGGAGCTGTTTTTT
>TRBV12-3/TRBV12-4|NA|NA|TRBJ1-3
CASRDAGRTSGNTIYF
TGTGCCAGCAGGGACGCCGGACGGACCTCTGGAAACACCATATATTTT
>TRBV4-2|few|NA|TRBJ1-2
CASSQQVGQGNSYTF
TGTGCCAGCAGCCAACAGGTGGGCCAGGGTAACAGCTACACCTTC
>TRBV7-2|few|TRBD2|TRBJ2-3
CASSAYGTRISTDTQYF
TGTGCCAGCAGCGCGTACGGGACTAGAATTAGCACAGATACGCAGTATTTT
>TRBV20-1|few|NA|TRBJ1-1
CSAPGTVNTEAFF
TGCAGTGCTCCCGGGACCGTGAACACTGAAGCTTTCTTT
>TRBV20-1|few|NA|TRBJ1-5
CSARDPGRMYQPQHF
TGCAGTGCTAGAGATCCAGGAAGAATGTATCAGCCCCAGCATTTT
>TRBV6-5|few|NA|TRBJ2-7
CASGQTHEQYF
TGTGCCAGCGGACAGACCCACGAGCAGTACTTC
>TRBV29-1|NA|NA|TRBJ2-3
CSAAEGTTSTDTQYF
TGCAGCGCAGCCGAGGGAACGACTAGCACAGATACGCAGTATTTT
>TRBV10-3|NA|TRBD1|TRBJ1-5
CAISESPGQGGNQPQHF
TGTGCCATCAGTGAGTCGCCGGGACAGGGGGGCAATCAGCCCCAGCATTTT
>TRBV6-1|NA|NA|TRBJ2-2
CASTSWVTGELFF
TGTGCCAGCACGTCTTGGGTAACCGGGGAGCTGTTTTTT
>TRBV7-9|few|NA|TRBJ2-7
CASSLPGSGEQYF
TGTGCCAGCAGCTTACCAGGGTCAGGGGAGCAGTACTTC
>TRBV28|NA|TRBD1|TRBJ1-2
CAIPTGTGRNNYGYTF
TGTGCCATTCCAACCGGGACAGGGCGGAATAACTATGGCTACACCTTC
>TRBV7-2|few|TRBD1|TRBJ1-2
CASSFIRDRAYGYTF
TGTGCCAGCAGCTTCATCCGGGACAGAGCCTATGGCTACACCTTC
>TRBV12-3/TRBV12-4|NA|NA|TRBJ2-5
CASSLEGSPRETQYF
TGTGCCAGCAGTTTAGAAGGGAGCCCCCGAGAGACCCAGTACTTC
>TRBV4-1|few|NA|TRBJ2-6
CASSQAHLGDLRSAGANVLTF
TGCGCCAGCAGCCAAGCCCATCTTGGGGACCTAAGATCGGCTGGGGCCAACGTCCTGACTTTC
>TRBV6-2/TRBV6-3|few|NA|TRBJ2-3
CASTRAGDTQYF
TGTGCCAGCACCAGGGCAGGCGATACGCAGTATTTT
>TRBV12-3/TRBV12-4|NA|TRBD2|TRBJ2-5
CASSPPLAGLQETQYF
TGTGCCAGCAGCCCCCCACTAGCGGGACTACAAGAGACCCAGTACTTC
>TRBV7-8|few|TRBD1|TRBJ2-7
CASSLVSTGSNYEQYF
TGTGCCAGCAGCTTAGTGTCGACAGGGTCAAACTACGAGCAGTACTTC
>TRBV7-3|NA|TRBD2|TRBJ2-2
CASSARASGFTGELFF
TGTGCCAGCAGCGCTAGGGCTAGCGGGTTCACCGGGGAGCTGTTTTTT
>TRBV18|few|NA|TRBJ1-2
CASSPQTDYGYTF
TGTGCCAGCTCACCACAGACAGACTATGGCTACACCTTC
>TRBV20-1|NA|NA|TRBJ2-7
CSARKTSGLPYEQYF
TGCAGTGCTAGAAAAACGAGCGGACTACCCTACGAGCAGTACTTC
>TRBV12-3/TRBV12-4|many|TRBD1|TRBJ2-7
CASSSTGGGEQYF
TGTGCCAGCAGCTCGACAGGGGGCGGGGAGCAGTACTTC